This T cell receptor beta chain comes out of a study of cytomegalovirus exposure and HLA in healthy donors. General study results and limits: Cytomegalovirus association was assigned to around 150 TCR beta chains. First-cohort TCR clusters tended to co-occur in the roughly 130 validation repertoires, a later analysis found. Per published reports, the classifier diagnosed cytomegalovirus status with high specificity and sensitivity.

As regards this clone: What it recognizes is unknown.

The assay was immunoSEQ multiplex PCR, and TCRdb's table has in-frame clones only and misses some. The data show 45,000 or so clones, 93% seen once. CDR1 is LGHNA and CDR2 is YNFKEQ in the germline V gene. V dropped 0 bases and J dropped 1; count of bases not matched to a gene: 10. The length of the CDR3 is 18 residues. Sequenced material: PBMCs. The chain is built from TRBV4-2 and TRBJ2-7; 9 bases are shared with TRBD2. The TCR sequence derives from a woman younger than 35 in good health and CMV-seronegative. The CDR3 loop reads CASSQEGSASGVSYEQYF. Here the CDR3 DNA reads TGTGCCAGCAGCCAAGAGGGCTCGGCTAGCGGGGTTTCCTACGAGCAGTACTTC.